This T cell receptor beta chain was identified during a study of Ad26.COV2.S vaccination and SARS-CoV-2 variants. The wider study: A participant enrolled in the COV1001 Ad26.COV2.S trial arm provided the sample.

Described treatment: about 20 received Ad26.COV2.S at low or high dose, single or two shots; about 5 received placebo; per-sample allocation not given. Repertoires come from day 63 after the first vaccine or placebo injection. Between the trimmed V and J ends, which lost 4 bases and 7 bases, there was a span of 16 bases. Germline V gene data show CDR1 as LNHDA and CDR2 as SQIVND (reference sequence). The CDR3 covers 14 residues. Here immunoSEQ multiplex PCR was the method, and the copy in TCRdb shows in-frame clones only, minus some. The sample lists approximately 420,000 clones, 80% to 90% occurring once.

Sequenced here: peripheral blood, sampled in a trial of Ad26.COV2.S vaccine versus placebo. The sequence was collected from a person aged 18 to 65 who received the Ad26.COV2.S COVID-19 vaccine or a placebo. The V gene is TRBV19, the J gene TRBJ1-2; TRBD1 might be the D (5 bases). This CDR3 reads CASSKGLLEFGYTF. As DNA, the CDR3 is TGTGCCAGTAGTAAGGGACTGCTAGAATTTGGCTACACCTTC.